These 27 T cell receptor beta chains were all obtained from the same sample, sequenced in a study of blood T cell repertoires in COVID-19. Clones were read by immunoSEQ multiplex PCR, and TCRdb kept only the in-frame ones, dropping some. The sample shows about 38,000 clones, approximately 69% of them seen only once. The material sequenced was peripheral blood. The receptors come from a man between 70 and 80 years old with COVID-19, enrolled during active disease.

The rearrangement joins TRBV9 to TRBJ2-2; 8 bases are a match to TRBD2. In germline, CDR1 is SGDLS, CDR2 YYNGEE. CDR3 size: 17 residues. V trimming: 1 base; J trimming: 3 bases; junction bases outside the gene matches: 8. The CDR3 region is CASSVLGLAGYTGELFF. The CDR3 region has the DNA TGTGCCAGCAGCGTACTTGGGCTAGCGGGCTACACCGGGGAGCTGTTTTTT.

The chain is built from TRBV29-1 and TRBJ2-7; D is ambiguous. The CDR3 is 12 amino acids. CDR1 is SQVTM and CDR2 is ANQGSEA in the germline V gene. V shed 4 bases and J shed 4 bases, with 11 bases lying between them. The CDR3 DNA sequence: TGCAGCGTTGTAGGAGCACTTTACGAGCAGTACTTC. Translating gives CSVVGALYEQYF.

This chain links TRBV5-1 with TRBJ2-2, with D possibly TRBD2 on 6 matching bases. Per germline, CDR1 SGHRS and CDR2 YFSETQ. Trimming took 0 bases from V and 4 from J, leaving 10 bases between them. The CDR3 covers 15 residues. In nucleotides, the CDR3 is TGCGCCAGCAGCTTGGAGGGTAGCGGCACCGGGGAGCTGTTTTTT. Its protein product is CASSLEGSGTGELFF. Supplemented by reference TRBV5-1 and TRBJ2-2, the full variable domain reads KAGVTQTPRYLIKTRGQQVTLSCSPISGHRSVSWYQQTPGQGLQFLFEYFSETQRNKGNFPGRFSGRQFSNSRSEMNVSTLELGDSALYLCASSLEGSGTGELFFGEGSRLTVL.

The rearrangement joins TRBV6-5 to TRBJ1-2; TRBD1 is a possible D gene (6 bases). Trimming shortened V by 4 bases and J by 2 bases, and 8 bases separated the two germline ends. Germline V lookup: CDR1 MNHEY, CDR2 SVGAGI. The CDR3 runs to 13 residues. The CDR3 DNA is TGTGCCAGCAGTTCGACAGGCAACTATGGCTACACCTTC. Translated, it gives CASSSTGNYGYTF.

The chain carries TRBV3-1 (or the pseudogene TRBV3-2) and TRBJ2-5; TRBD1 is a possible D gene (5 bases). The length of the CDR3 is 14 residues. The V gene lost 0 bases and the J gene lost 5 bases, with 10 bases spanning the gap. In germline, CDR1 is LGHDT, CDR2 YNNKEL (reference sequence). CDR3 in amino acids: CASSQEGRRETQYF. The DNA for the CDR3 is TGTGCCAGCAGCCAAGAGGGGCGGCGGGAGACCCAGTACTTC.

The rearrangement joins TRBV10-3 to TRBJ2-7; TRBD1 matches at 8 bases. J lost 2 bases, V lost 6 bases, and 6 bases had no gene match. The CDR3 totals 14 residues. CDR1 is ENHRY and CDR2 is SYGVKD in the germline V gene. CDR3 coding DNA: TGTGCCATCAGCCGCGGACAGGGAACCTACGAGCAGTACTTC. Amino acid sequence: CAISRGQGTYEQYF.

V usage is TRBV5-1 and J usage is TRBJ2-7; tentative D call: TRBD1 (5 bases). This CDR3 has 15 residues. Germline V gene lookup returns CDR1 SGHRS and CDR2 YFSETQ. V was cut by 4 bases and J by 3 bases, with 17 bases left in between. Here the CDR3 DNA reads TGCGCCAGCAGCACCCTGGGGTCAGGGTTCTACGAGCAGTACTTC. Its protein product is CASSTLGSGFYEQYF.

This chain uses TRBV18 with TRBJ2-7; TRBD1 aligns across 8 bases. Germline CDR1 reads KGHSH; CDR2 reads LQKENI. The trim removed 3 bases at V and 4 bases at J, leaving 11 bases unmatched. There are 16 residues in the CDR3. The CDR3 region is CASSPTLGQDSYEQYF. The CDR3, as DNA: TGTGCCAGCTCACCGACGTTGGGACAGGATTCTTACGAGCAGTACTTC.

The chain has TRBV12-3 or TRBV12-4 and TRBJ2-7; D remains ambiguous. The CDR3 covers 12 residues. V was cut by 4 bases and J by 3 bases, with 7 bases left in between. CDR3 region: CASSYTIYEQYF. The CDR3 bases are TGTGCCAGCAGTTACACAATCTACGAGCAGTACTTC.

This clone was observed many times. The chain is built from TRBV6-1 and TRBJ2-2; D ambiguous. The CDR3 is made up of 13 amino acids. The ends were cut back, 0 bases at V and 9 bases at J, with 8 bases in the middle. Per germline, CDR1 MNHNS and CDR2 SASEGT. The CDR3 is CASSEARLRELFF. In DNA, the CDR3 is TGTGCCAGCAGTGAAGCGAGGCTCCGGGAGCTGTTTTTT.

A few counts support this clone. The V gene is TRBV6-5, the J gene TRBJ1-5; D is uncertain. The CDR3 sequence is 13 residues long. Trimming removed 6 bases from V and 3 bases from J, with 9 bases in between. Per germline, CDR1 MNHEY and CDR2 SVGAGI. The CDR3 sequence: CASRAVHNQPQHF. The DNA of the CDR3 is TGTGCCAGCAGGGCGGTCCACAATCAGCCCCAGCATTTT.

The chain is built from TRBV13 and TRBJ2-7, with a weak D call TRBD1 (5 bases). The CDR3 is 12 amino acids. V was clipped by 5 bases and J by 5 bases, with 10 bases between them. Germline V gene lookup returns CDR1 PRHDT and CDR2 FYEKMQ (reference sequence). In nucleotides, the CDR3 is TGTGCCAGCAGCACCAGGGTCCACGAGCAGTACTTC. Translated: CASSTRVHEQYF.

The chain employs TRBV7-2 and TRBJ2-2; the D gene is possibly TRBD1 (5 bases). Germline V gene data show CDR1 as SGHTA and CDR2 as FQGNSA. V was clipped by 1 base and J by 5 bases, with 8 bases between them. The CDR3 is 14 amino acids. The CDR3, as DNA: TGTGCCAGCAGCTTAGACAGGCGAACCGGGGAGCTGTTTTTT. Residues: CASSLDRRTGELFF.

This chain connects TRBV18 to TRBJ1-2; possible D gene TRBD1, 6 bases. From germline, CDR1 is KGHSH and CDR2 LQKENI. This CDR3 contains 13 residues. Trimming shortened V by 3 bases and J by 6 bases, and 11 bases separated the two germline ends. CDR3 sequence: CASSPDRLNGYTF. The CDR3 DNA follows: TGTGCCAGCTCACCGGACAGATTGAATGGCTACACCTTC.

DNA of the CDR3: TGTGCCAGCAGTGAGACAGGGGTCGGCTATGGCTACACCTTC. Protein product: CASSETGVGYGYTF. The chain has TRBV6-1 and TRBJ1-2; 8 bases agree with TRBD1. Germline V gives CDR1 MNHNS, CDR2 SASEGT. The V gene end was trimmed by 3 bases and the J gene end by 4 bases; junction bases not matched to a gene: 4. This CDR3 spans 14 amino acids.

The DNA for the CDR3 is TGTGCCAGCAGGACGCCCGGGGGTGAGCAGTTCTTC. Encoded protein: CASRTPGGEQFF. V gene TRBV7-9 combines with J gene TRBJ2-1, with a possible D match to TRBD2 (6 bases). The CDR3 sequence is 12 residues long. Looked up from germline, CDR1 is SEHNR and CDR2 is FQNEAQ (reference sequence). The V and J ends lost 6 bases and 9 bases respectively, with 12 bases between them.

V is TRBV30 and J is TRBJ2-2; a possible D gene is TRBD1 (6 bases). This CDR3 is 13 amino acids long. In germline, CDR1 is GTSNPN, CDR2 SVGIG (reference sequence). V was pared by 5 bases and J by 7 bases, with 14 bases between. The CDR3 sequence: CAWGTGFYGELFF. The CDR3 bases are TGTGCCTGGGGTACAGGGTTTTACGGGGAGCTGTTTTTT.

The chain joins TRBV27 to TRBJ1-4; a weak D match, TRBD1 (5 bases). Trimming took off 7 bases at V and 6 bases at J, with 27 bases between the two ends. Germline CDR1 is MNHEY and CDR2 is SMNVEV (reference sequence). The CDR3 spans 18 residues. The CDR3 nucleotides are TGTGCCAGCAAAAGTATGGGGGGGGAGGTGGCTTACGATGAAAAACTGTTTTTT. This sequence encodes CASKSMGGEVAYDEKLFF. Complete variable domain (other parts from reference TRBV27 and TRBJ1-4): EAQVTQNPRYLITVTGKKLTVTCSQNMNHEYMSWYRQDPGLGLRQIYYSMNVEVTDKGDVPEGYKVSRKEKRNFPLILESPSPNQTSLYFCASKSMGGEVAYDEKLFFGSGTQLSVL.

The J gene is TRBJ2-7, the V gene TRBV28; 12 bases agree with TRBD1. CDR3 length: 15 residues. Germline values: CDR1 MDHEN, CDR2 SYDVKM. The J segment lost 5 bases and the V segment lost 6 bases, leaving 8 bases of the junction unmatched. CDR3 coding DNA: TGTGCCAGCAGGAAATGGGACAGGGGGCAGGACGAGCAGTACTTC. It codes for CASRKWDRGQDEQYF.

V usage is TRBV5-1 and J usage is TRBJ1-6; D is unclear. Trimming pared 0 bases from V and 6 bases from J, leaving 4 bases between. Germline V CDR1 and CDR2: SGHRS, YFSETQ. The CDR3 runs to 13 residues. In nucleotides, the CDR3 is TGCGCCAGCAGCTTGGGTAGTAATTCACCCCTCCACTTT. Translating it yields CASSLGSNSPLHF.

The chain combines TRBV6-5 with TRBJ1-6; possibly TRBD1 for D (6 bases). CDR3 length: 16 amino acids. V was pared by 0 bases and J by 5 bases, with 11 bases between. Germline V CDR1 and CDR2: MNHEY, SVGAGI. The CDR3 coding sequence is TGTGCCAGCAGTTACTCCCCCCCAGGGGATAATTCACCCCTCCACTTT. It translates to CASSYSPPGDNSPLHF.

The chain uses TRBV7-9 and TRBJ2-3; the D gene is possibly TRBD1 (5 bases). CDR1 SEHNR and CDR2 FQNEAQ come from the germline V gene (reference sequence). Trimming pared 1 base from V and 1 base from J, leaving 9 bases between. This CDR3 has 15 residues. This CDR3 is CASSLEWGRTDTQYF. The CDR3 DNA reads TGTGCCAGCAGCTTAGAATGGGGCCGCACAGATACGCAGTATTTT. Complete variable domain (other parts from reference TRBV7-9 and TRBJ2-3): DTGVSQNPRHKITKRGQNVTFRCDPISEHNRLYWYRQTLGQGPEFLTYFQNEAQLEKSRLLSDRFSAERPKGSFSTLEIQRTEQGDSAMYLCASSLEWGRTDTQYFGPGTRLTVL.

The chain employs TRBV19 and TRBJ1-1; TRBD1 might be the D (5 bases). Germline-derived CDR1 and CDR2 are LNHDA and SQIVND (reference sequence). V lost 7 bases and J lost 1, with 16 bases in between. The CDR3 loop spans 15 amino acids. The CDR3 loop is CASTSTGEGNTEAFF. The CDR3 DNA reads as TGTGCCAGTACCTCGACGGGGGAAGGGAACACTGAAGCTTTCTTT. Full variable domain (outside the CDR3, taken from reference TRBV19 and TRBJ1-1): DGGITQSPKYLFRKEGQNVTLSCEQNLNHDAMYWYRQDPGQGLRLIYYSQIVNDFQKGDIAEGYSVSREKKESFPLTVTSAQKNPTAFYLCASTSTGEGNTEAFFGQGTRLTVV.

This chain joins TRBV3-1 (or the pseudogene TRBV3-2) and TRBJ1-2, with D possibly matching TRBD1 (6 bases). The CDR3 runs 15 residues. Looked up from germline, CDR1 is LGHDT and CDR2 is YNNKEL (reference sequence). The germline V and J ends were trimmed by 2 bases and 3 bases, with 13 bases remaining between them. The CDR3 reads CASSQTGFRDYGYTF. The DNA for the CDR3 is TGTGCCAGCAGCCAAACAGGGTTTCGGGACTATGGCTACACCTTC.

Only a few counts were recorded for this clone. V gene TRBV19 combines with J gene TRBJ1-1, with 9 nucleotides matching TRBD1. CDR3 length: 15 amino acids. Germline V gene sequence: CDR1 LNHDA, CDR2 SQIVND (reference sequence). With V trimmed by 1 base and J by 6 bases, 6 bases remained unmatched. The CDR3: CASSIVGDRVAEAFF. CDR3 coding DNA: TGTGCCAGTAGTATAGTTGGGGACAGGGTTGCTGAAGCTTTCTTT.

The chain is built from TRBV10-1 and TRBJ1-4, with D possibly TRBD1 on 5 matching bases. Germline V gene lookup returns CDR1 WNHNN and CDR2 SYGVQD (reference sequence). The CDR3 is 13 residues long. Trimming left V 2 bases short and J 8 bases short, with 9 bases between. CDR3 protein: CASSEGAREKLFF. The DNA of the CDR3 is TGCGCCAGCAGTGAGGGGGCGAGGGAAAAACTGTTTTTT.

The V gene is TRBV14, the J gene TRBJ2-1; D remains ambiguous. V was cut by 7 bases and J by 3 bases, with 13 bases left in between. This CDR3 comprises 14 residues. Germline values: CDR1 SGHDN, CDR2 FVKESK. Written as DNA, the CDR3 is TGTGCCAGCACAAACGGTCACGTCTACAATGAGCAGTTCTTC. Protein sequence: CASTNGHVYNEQFF.